One and the same sample provided the 32 T cell receptor beta chains below, sequenced in a study of identical twins. Using its own MiXCR run on the 5' RACE reads, TCRdb lists one record per CDR3 protein. Of about 240,000 distinct CDR3 sequences listed, about 13% were seen once; the top ten hold under 4.5%. The same sample was also studied in work on yellow fever vaccine responses in identical twins.

The sample comprised memory (CD45RO+) T cells sorted from blood. The receptor set was obtained from a woman between 18 and 30 years old in good health.

The chain uses TRBV18 and TRBJ2-7, with 10 bases identical to TRBD1. The CDR3 is 13 residues long. The germline V gene encodes CDR1 KGHSH and CDR2 LQKENI. V trimming: 6 bases; J trimming: 6 bases; junction bases outside the gene matches: 5. CDR3 DNA sequence: TGTGCCAGCTCTACGGACAGGGGGGGCGAGCAGTACTTC. Its translation is CASSTDRGGEQYF.

This clonotype was recorded a few times. J is TRBJ2-3 and V is TRBV29-1, with a tentative D call TRBD2 (6 bases). CDR3 length equals 16 residues. V lost 0 bases and J 1 base, leaving 14 bases between the germline ends. The V gene's germline CDR1 is SQVTM and CDR2 ANQGSEA. CDR3 protein: CSVEDPTWGGTDTQYF. CDR3 nucleotide sequence: TGCAGCGTTGAAGATCCGACATGGGGGGGCACAGATACGCAGTATTTT.

The V gene is TRBV6-1, the J gene TRBJ2-7; D might be TRBD1 or TRBD2, each matching 5 bases. The V end was cut by 5 bases, the J end by 2 bases, with 16 bases between. Germline assignment: CDR1 MNHNS and CDR2 SASEGT. This CDR3 is 15 amino acids long. Here the CDR3 DNA reads TGTGCCAGCAGTCGCACCCTTGGGGACCCCTACGAGCAGTACTTC. This translates into CASSRTLGDPYEQYF.

This clonotype was counted at least ten times. The genes are TRBV20-1 and TRBJ2-2; D possibly uses TRBD1 or TRBD2 (6 bases each). The CDR3 runs 13 residues. V was pared by 6 bases and J by 2 bases, with 10 bases between. Germline assignment: CDR1 DFQATT and CDR2 SNEGSKA (reference sequence). The DNA for the CDR3 is TGCAGTGCGGCGGGACATAACACCGGGGAGCTGTTTTTT. It specifies CSAAGHNTGELFF.

This clonotype was counted many times. The rearrangement uses TRBV6-2 or TRBV6-3 and TRBJ2-7; 7 bases are shared with TRBD2. Germline trimming cut 4 bases from V and 0 bases from J; bases unmatched to any gene: 3. This CDR3 region has 14 residues. Looked up from germline, CDR1 is MNHEY and CDR2 is SVGEGT. This CDR3 reads CASSFRGGSYEQYF. CDR3 sequence (DNA): TGTGCCAGCAGTTTCCGCGGGGGCTCCTACGAGCAGTACTTC.

This clonotype was seen at least ten times. The J gene is TRBJ2-7, the V gene TRBV5-1; D possibly corresponds to TRBD1 (5 bases). Per germline, CDR1 SGHRS and CDR2 YFSETQ. V lost 0 bases and J lost 6, with 13 bases in between. The CDR3 is 14 residues long. The CDR3 is CASSLDSGPFEQYF. Written as DNA, the CDR3 is TGCGCCAGCAGCTTGGACTCAGGGCCCTTCGAGCAGTACTTC. Full variable domain (outside the CDR3, taken from reference TRBV5-1 and TRBJ2-7): KAGVTQTPRYLIKTRGQQVTLSCSPISGHRSVSWYQQTPGQGLQFLFEYFSETQRNKGNFPGRFSGRQFSNSRSEMNVSTLELGDSALYLCASSLDSGPFEQYFGPGTRLTVT.

Many counts were recorded for this clonotype. The rearrangement uses TRBV7-9 and TRBJ2-1; weak D call: TRBD2 (5 bases). Per germline, CDR1 SEHNR and CDR2 FQNEAQ (reference sequence). The CDR3 spans 17 residues. V was shortened by 3 bases and J by 0 bases, with 15 bases between the two germline ends. DNA for the CDR3: TGTGCCAGCAGCTTTATGGCGGGTATAAACTCCTACAATGAGCAGTTCTTC. This translates into CASSFMAGINSYNEQFF.

This clonotype was seen more than once but under ten times. The V and J genes are TRBV27 and TRBJ2-7; TRBD2 aligns across 9 bases. Germline loops: CDR1 MNHEY, CDR2 SMNVEV (reference sequence). The CDR3 has 15 amino acids. V was clipped by 0 bases and J by 2 bases; unmatched bases: 2. The chain's CDR3 is CASSLSASGAYEQYF. In DNA form, the CDR3 reads TGTGCCAGCAGTTTATCGGCTAGCGGGGCCTACGAGCAGTACTTC.

V gene TRBV27 combines with J gene TRBJ2-1; D may be TRBD1 or TRBD2 (5 bases each). The CDR3 contains 14 residues. Trimming removed 4 bases at V and 0 bases at J, with 7 bases between. Per germline, CDR1 MNHEY and CDR2 SMNVEV (reference sequence). The CDR3 loop is CASSWGSSYNEQFF. CDR3 sequence (DNA): TGTGCCAGCAGTTGGGGGAGCTCCTACAATGAGCAGTTCTTC.

V usage is TRBV4-2 and J usage is TRBJ2-6; D unclear. The ends were cut back, 0 bases at V and 0 bases at J, with 6 bases in the middle. The length of the CDR3 is 16 residues. Germline values: CDR1 LGHNA, CDR2 YNFKEQ. CDR3 protein: CASSQEASSGANVLTF. CDR3 nucleotides: TGTGCCAGCAGCCAAGAAGCGAGCTCTGGGGCCAACGTCCTGACTTTC.

This clonotype was seen repeatedly, ten times or more. The chain has TRBV7-9 and TRBJ1-1; weak D call: TRBD1 (6 bases). Germline CDR1 and CDR2: SEHNR and FQNEAQ (reference sequence). The V end was cut by 5 bases, the J end by 1 base, with 20 bases between. The length of the CDR3 is 17 residues. The CDR3 here is CASSPHVSGQRNTEAFF. The CDR3 region has the DNA TGTGCCAGCAGCCCACACGTGTCAGGACAGAGGAACACTGAAGCTTTCTTT.

The rearrangement uses TRBV4-1 and TRBJ2-2; the match to TRBD2 covers 14 bases. The V and J ends lost 0 bases and 0 bases, in that order; junction bases with no gene match: 9. Germline lookup yields CDR1 MGHRA and CDR2 YSYEKL. This CDR3 comprises 21 residues. The CDR3 sequence is CASSQDPGLAGGPTNTGELFF. Here the CDR3 DNA reads TGCGCCAGCAGCCAAGACCCCGGACTAGCGGGGGGACCAACGAACACCGGGGAGCTGTTTTTT.

This clonotype came up a few times. The CDR3 protein is CASSRSRQGMNTEAFF. CDR3 DNA sequence: TGTGCCAGCAGTCGCTCACGACAGGGGATGAACACTGAAGCTTTCTTT. The chain links TRBV12-3 or TRBV12-4 to TRBJ1-1; 8 positions agree with TRBD1. Trimming removed 5 bases from V and 0 bases from J; junction bases left unmatched: 8. The CDR3 totals 16 residues.

This clonotype was recorded a few times. This chain connects TRBV7-2 to TRBJ2-7; TRBD2 matches at 8 bases. The ends lost 3 bases at V and 2 bases at J; junction bases unmatched: 6. The germline V gene encodes CDR1 SGHTA and CDR2 FQGNSA. The CDR3 is 15 amino acids. CDR3 protein: CASSFDSGNPYEQYF. The CDR3 DNA follows: TGTGCCAGCAGCTTCGATAGCGGGAACCCCTACGAGCAGTACTTC.

This clonotype was recorded at least ten times. The V and J genes are TRBV4-1 and TRBJ2-3; tentatively, D is TRBD1 (5 bases). The CDR3 spans 14 residues. V lost 4 bases, J lost 12 bases, and 20 bases lay in between. CDR1 MGHRA and CDR2 YSYEKL come from the germline V gene. CDR3 DNA sequence: TGCGCCAGCAGCCGATCTAGGGGTAATAGGTCACAGTATTTT. It translates to CASSRSRGNRSQYF.

The chain is built from TRBV14 and TRBJ2-7, with 7 bases matching TRBD2. The germline gives CDR1 SGHDN, CDR2 FVKESK. Unmatched junction bases numbered 17, after V lost 5 bases and J lost 4 bases. This CDR3 region has 17 residues. In DNA form, the CDR3 reads TGTGCCAGCAGCTCTCTTCCGGGGGGACCACCAACTTACGAGCAGTACTTC. Amino acids: CASSSLPGGPPTYEQYF.

The chain employs TRBV11-2 and TRBJ2-7; 12 positions match TRBD2. Germline CDR1 reads SGHAT; CDR2 reads FQNNGV. The ends lost 4 bases at V and 3 bases at J; junction bases unmatched: 19. This CDR3 comprises 20 residues. CDR3 amino acids: CASSSAGWGIATSGSYEQYF. CDR3 DNA sequence: TGTGCCAGCAGCTCGGCCGGGTGGGGGATCGCGACTAGCGGGAGCTACGAGCAGTACTTC.

This clonotype has just a few counts. The chain combines TRBV5-1 with TRBJ2-7, with TRBD1 matching over 11 bases. Losses at the gene ends were 2 bases for V and 7 bases for J; bases not matched to a gene: 5. CDR1 is SGHRS and CDR2 is YFSETQ in the germline V gene. This CDR3 has 14 amino acids. The CDR3 region is CASSFGTGGLEQYF. The CDR3 DNA reads TGCGCCAGCAGCTTCGGGACAGGGGGTTTGGAGCAGTACTTC.

This clonotype was picked up a small number of times. The V gene is TRBV10-3, the J gene TRBJ2-3; 8 nucleotides match TRBD2. CDR3 length: 14 residues. The V segment lost 9 bases and the J segment 1 base; nucleotides outside the gene matches: 6. Germline CDR1 and CDR2: ENHRY and SYGVKD. The CDR3 loop is CAIRGGGGTDTQYF. The CDR3 nucleotides read TGTGCCATTCGGGGGGGAGGAGGCACAGATACGCAGTATTTT.

V is TRBV5-1 and J is TRBJ2-2, with 9 bases matching TRBD1. V lost 3 bases, J lost 8 bases, and 11 bases stayed unmatched. Germline V CDR1 and CDR2: SGHRS, YFSETQ. This CDR3 has 16 residues. The CDR3 sequence: CASSSSGTGIVGELFF. CDR3 DNA sequence: TGCGCCAGCAGCTCATCCGGGACAGGGATAGTTGGGGAGCTGTTTTTT. The full variable domain, its missing parts supplied by reference TRBV5-1 and TRBJ2-2, is KAGVTQTPRYLIKTRGQQVTLSCSPISGHRSVSWYQQTPGQGLQFLFEYFSETQRNKGNFPGRFSGRQFSNSRSEMNVSTLELGDSALYLCASSSSGTGIVGELFFGEGSRLTVL.

This sequence joins TRBV4-3 and TRBJ2-3; 9 bases align to TRBD1. Germline V gene lookup returns CDR1 LGHNA and CDR2 YSLEER. The CDR3 runs 17 residues. V shed 1 base, J shed 4 bases, and the junction held 9 bases outside the gene matches. The chain's CDR3 is CASSQGGPGQGADTQYF. The CDR3 DNA follows: TGCGCCAGCAGCCAAGGGGGGCCGGGACAGGGCGCAGATACGCAGTATTTT.

Only a few counts were recorded for this clonotype. The J gene is TRBJ2-1, the V gene TRBV20-1, with no clear D. In germline, CDR1 is DFQATT, CDR2 SNEGSKA (reference sequence). CDR3 length: 12 residues. The V end lost 2 bases, the J end lost 5 bases, and 7 bases lay between the germline ends. The DNA of the CDR3 is TGCAGTGCTAGACGTCGAGACAATGAGCAGTTCTTC. Amino acids: CSARRRDNEQFF.

The chain is built from TRBV14 and TRBJ2-1; D call uncertain. Trimming stripped 4 bases from V and 8 bases from J, with 9 bases between. The CDR3 contains 12 residues. Germline CDR1 and CDR2: SGHDN and FVKESK. The CDR3 region has the DNA TGTGCCAGCAGCCTTACTGGCCATGAGCAGTTCTTC. Amino acids: CASSLTGHEQFF.

This clonotype occurred a few times. The V call is TRBV7-2, the J call TRBJ2-3; D is perhaps TRBD2 (5 bases). From germline, CDR1 is SGHTA and CDR2 FQGNSA. There are 14 residues in the CDR3. V was pared by 2 bases and J by 2 bases, with 8 bases between. This CDR3 is CASSLWGDTDTQYF. As DNA, the CDR3 is TGTGCCAGCAGCTTATGGGGAGACACAGATACGCAGTATTTT.

This clonotype occurred many times. The chain couples TRBV29-1 to TRBJ2-5, with D perhaps TRBD1 or TRBD2 (5 bases each). The CDR3 covers 13 residues. Deletions cut 0 bases from V and 5 bases from J, with 10 bases between. Germline assignment: CDR1 SQVTM and CDR2 ANQGSEA. Written as DNA, the CDR3 is TGCAGCGTTGAAGAACAGTGGGGGGAGACCCAGTACTTC. Protein sequence: CSVEEQWGETQYF. Supplemented by reference TRBV29-1 and TRBJ2-5, the full variable domain reads SAVISQKPSRDICQRGTSLTIQCQVDSQVTMMFWYRQQPGQSLTLIATANQGSEATYESGFVIDKFPISRPNLTFSTLTVSNMSPEDSSIYLCSVEEQWGETQYFGPGTRLLVL.

This clonotype has at least ten counts. The CDR3 sequence is CAISVTSVYNEQFF. The CDR3 coding sequence is TGTGCCATCAGTGTGACTAGCGTCTACAATGAGCAGTTCTTC. The chain uses TRBV10-3 and TRBJ2-1; 8 nucleotides agree with TRBD2. Germline V gene sequence: CDR1 ENHRY, CDR2 SYGVKD. The CDR3 has 14 amino acids. V shed 4 bases and J 3 bases; nucleotides not matched to a gene: 2.

The CDR3 DNA reads TGCAGCGTTCCCCTCCCCGGGCAGGTTACAGATACGCAGTATTTT. Amino acid sequence: CSVPLPGQVTDTQYF. V gene TRBV29-1 combines with J gene TRBJ2-3; D not certain. The CDR3 loop spans 15 amino acids. Looked up from germline, CDR1 is SQVTM and CDR2 is ANQGSEA. V was shortened by 5 bases and J by 3 bases, with 18 bases between the two germline ends.

This clonotype was counted a few times. This chain connects TRBV6-2 or TRBV6-3 to TRBJ2-4; D ambiguous. The germline V gene encodes CDR1 MNHEY and CDR2 SVGEGT. The V end was cut by 6 bases, the J end by 0 bases, with 9 bases between. This CDR3 has 14 amino acids. Here the CDR3 reads CASSLNLAKNIQYF. The CDR3 nucleotides read TGTGCCAGCAGCCTAAATCTAGCCAAAAACATTCAGTACTTC.

This clonotype was seen a handful of times. V usage is TRBV20-1 and J usage is TRBJ2-5; D might be TRBD2 (5 bases). Trimming removed 6 bases from V and 2 bases from J, with 19 bases in between. Germline loops: CDR1 DFQATT, CDR2 SNEGSKA (reference sequence). The CDR3 length is 15 residues. The CDR3 region is CSAASIRTEQETQYF. The DNA for the CDR3 is TGCAGTGCCGCTAGTATCCGGACTGAACAAGAGACCCAGTACTTC.

This clonotype turned up a few times. This chain uses TRBV7-2 with TRBJ1-5; D unresolved. The CDR3 has 15 residues. Germline V gives CDR1 SGHTA, CDR2 FQGNSA. V was trimmed by 5 bases and J by 0 bases, leaving 11 bases between them. CDR3 sequence (DNA): TGTGCCAGCAGCAAATGGTCAGATAGCAATCAGCCCCAGCATTTT. This gives the protein CASSKWSDSNQPQHF.

In its sample, this clonotype was seen many times. The chain couples TRBV10-1 to TRBJ2-3; D perhaps matches TRBD2 (5 bases). This CDR3 comprises 15 residues. The germline gives CDR1 WNHNN, CDR2 SYGVQD (reference sequence). Between the trimmed V and J ends, which lost 2 bases and 4 bases, there was a span of 13 bases. The CDR3: CASSEGLERADTQYF. CDR3 nucleotide sequence: TGCGCCAGCAGTGAGGGTTTGGAGAGGGCAGATACGCAGTATTTT.

The rearrangement uses TRBV20-1 and TRBJ1-1; 7 nucleotides line up with TRBD1. The CDR3 is made up of 13 amino acids. CDR1 is DFQATT, CDR2 SNEGSKA, per germline (reference sequence). The trim removed 3 bases at V and 2 bases at J, leaving 3 bases unmatched. The CDR3, as DNA: TGCAGTGCTAGCAGGGGGTTCAACACTGAAGCTTTCTTT. Its translation: CSASRGFNTEAFF.